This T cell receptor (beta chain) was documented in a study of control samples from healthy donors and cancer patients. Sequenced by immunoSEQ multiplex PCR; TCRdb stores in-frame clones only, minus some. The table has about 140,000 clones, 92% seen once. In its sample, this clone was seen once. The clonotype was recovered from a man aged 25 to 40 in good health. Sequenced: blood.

The CDR3 loop reads CASSATGGRANTEAFF. CDR3 DNA: TGTGCCAGCAGCGCCACAGGGGGCCGGGCGAACACTGAAGCTTTCTTT. This chain links TRBV4-2 with TRBJ1-1, with 9 bases identical to TRBD1. Germline V gene sequence: CDR1 LGHNA, CDR2 YNFKEQ. V gave up 5 bases and J gave up 1 base; unmatched junction bases: 8. The CDR3 contains 16 residues.